The 22 T cell receptor beta chains presented below share a single source sample, sequenced in a study of T-cell memory formation after mild COVID-19. A single record per CDR3 protein comes from TCRdb applying MiXCR to the 5' RACE reads. The table records about 350,000 distinct CDR3 sequences, 25% to 30% of them present only once. Specimen: PBMCs or a T cell subset sorted from them (not recorded which). These receptor sequences come from an adult woman who had mild COVID-19 (a few samples of this study predate the infection). Cell type and time point are not known.

The chain has TRBV18 and TRBJ2-1; TRBD1 might be the D (5 bases). Germline CDR1 KGHSH, CDR2 LQKENI. The CDR3 has 14 amino acids. Deletions cut 3 bases from V and 3 bases from J, with 9 bases between. DNA of the CDR3: TGTGCCAGCTCACCTAGGGGTAACTACAATGAGCAGTTCTTC. This encodes CASSPRGNYNEQFF.

V is TRBV24-1 and J is TRBJ2-5; D perhaps matches TRBD2 (6 bases). Trimming cost V 8 bases and J 2 bases, with 11 bases left between them. Germline-derived CDR1 and CDR2 are KGHDR and SFDVKD. CDR3 length: 13 amino acids. CDR3 nucleotides: TGTGCCACCATGCAGGGAGGACAAGAGACCCAGTACTTC. This encodes CATMQGGQETQYF.

The chain couples TRBV4-1 to TRBJ1-5, with 8 bases aligning to TRBD1. There are 15 residues in the CDR3. The J segment lost 4 bases and the V segment lost 0 bases, leaving 2 bases of the junction unmatched. The germline V gene has CDR1 MGHRA and CDR2 YSYEKL. The CDR3 sequence: CASSQDRGPNQPQHF. CDR3 in DNA: TGCGCCAGCAGCCAAGACAGGGGGCCAAATCAGCCCCAGCATTTT.

The rearrangement uses TRBV25-1 and TRBJ1-1; the D gene is possibly TRBD1 (5 bases). Between the trimmed V and J ends, which lost 4 bases and 0 bases, there was a span of 6 bases. Germline CDR1 is MGHDK and CDR2 is SYGVNS. The CDR3 has 13 amino acids. CDR3 residues: CASSVDMNTEAFF. As DNA, the CDR3 is TGTGCCAGCAGTGTGGACATGAACACTGAAGCTTTCTTT.

In its sample, this clonotype ranks as medium-sized. V gene TRBV11-2 combines with J gene TRBJ2-6, with no clear D. Trimming shortened V by 3 bases and J by 2 bases, and 14 bases separated the two germline ends. The germline gives CDR1 SGHAT, CDR2 FQNNGV. This CDR3 spans 17 amino acids. The CDR3 sequence: CASSLVFWGTGANVLTF. DNA of the CDR3: TGTGCCAGCAGCTTGGTCTTTTGGGGAACTGGGGCCAACGTCCTGACTTTC.

CDR3 in DNA: TGTGCCAGCAGTTTAGGGGCGGGGAATTCACCCCTCCACTTT. As protein: CASSLGAGNSPLHF. V gene TRBV12-3 or TRBV12-4 combines with J gene TRBJ1-6; D is undetermined. The CDR3 is 14 amino acids. With 1 base removed from V and 7 bases from J, the gap between germline ends came to 8 bases.

The table lists this clonotype with a few counts. The genes are TRBV4-1 and TRBJ2-1, with D perhaps given as TRBD1 or TRBD2 (5 bases each). The germline V and J ends were trimmed by 4 bases and 9 bases, with 16 bases remaining between them. Germline V gene sequence: CDR1 MGHRA, CDR2 YSYEKL. The CDR3 covers 14 residues. Written as DNA, the CDR3 is TGCGCCAGCAGCCCACTTGGGGGTCTCGGTGAGCAGTTCTTC. Protein sequence: CASSPLGGLGEQFF.

The gene calls are TRBV7-8 and TRBJ1-3, with a tentative D call TRBD1 (5 bases). Per germline, CDR1 SGHVS and CDR2 FQNEAQ. This CDR3 comprises 17 residues. V lost 5 bases and J lost 0, with 17 bases in between. The CDR3 protein is CASSRGRPGVSGNTIYF. DNA of the CDR3: TGTGCCAGCAGCAGAGGGAGGCCGGGGGTCTCTGGAAACACCATATATTTT.

This chain uses TRBV5-1 with TRBJ2-1; 11 nucleotides match TRBD2. CDR1 is SGHRS, CDR2 YFSETQ, per germline. The CDR3 covers 16 residues. J lost 5 bases, V lost 0 bases, and 4 bases had no gene match. The DNA for the CDR3 is TGCGCCAGCAGCTTGGAGCTAGCGGGGGGCCACAATGAGCAGTTCTTC. Translating it yields CASSLELAGGHNEQFF.

This clonotype was picked up one time. V and J are TRBV5-5 and TRBJ1-1; D is possibly TRBD1 (5 bases). CDR1 and CDR2 (germline): SGHKS, YYEKEE (reference sequence). The V and J ends lost 2 bases and 4 bases respectively, with 12 bases between them. The CDR3 covers 14 residues. The CDR3 DNA reads TGTGCCAGCAGCTTTAGGGGCGCGAGCACTGAAGCTTTCTTT. The encoded protein is CASSFRGASTEAFF.

The gene calls are TRBV9 and TRBJ2-3, with D tentatively TRBD2 (6 bases). The CDR3 runs to 15 residues. Per the germline V gene, CDR1 is SGDLS and CDR2 is YYNGEE. Trimming shortened V by 3 bases and J by 0 bases, and 11 bases separated the two germline ends. The CDR3 spells CASSAGETSTDTQYF. Here the CDR3 DNA reads TGTGCCAGCAGCGCGGGAGAGACTAGCACAGATACGCAGTATTTT.

This clonotype was counted ten times or more. The chain couples TRBV2 to TRBJ2-5; D is undetermined. The V gene lost 3 bases and the J gene lost 5 bases, with 19 bases spanning the gap. Germline CDR1 reads SNHLY; CDR2 reads FYNNEI. The CDR3 sequence is 16 residues long. The CDR3 region has the DNA TGTGCCAGCAGTGATTCTTCCGGGTGGGGTGGCGAGACCCAGTACTTC. It encodes CASSDSSGWGGETQYF.

This chain links TRBV2 with TRBJ2-3; D not certain. The CDR3 sequence is 12 residues long. Deletions cut 1 base from V and 4 bases from J, with 3 bases between. CDR1 and CDR2 (germline): SNHLY, FYNNEI. CDR3 protein: CASSEEADTQYF. CDR3 bases: TGTGCCAGCAGTGAAGAGGCAGATACGCAGTATTTT.

This clonotype was observed a handful of times. The chain is built from TRBV10-3 and TRBJ2-7; D not resolved. Trimming took 4 bases from V and 4 from J, leaving 8 bases between them. The CDR3 is made up of 12 amino acids. Per germline, CDR1 ENHRY and CDR2 SYGVKD. As DNA, the CDR3 is TGTGCCATCAGTGTAAAGGATTACGAGCAGTACTTC. Residues: CAISVKDYEQYF.

The CDR3 coding sequence is TGTGCCAGCAGAATATCTAAGTTGGGGGACTATGGCTACACCTTC. The encoded protein is CASRISKLGDYGYTF. The J gene is TRBJ1-2, the V gene TRBV6-5, with a possible D match to TRBD1 (5 bases). The V end was cut by 6 bases, the J end by 3 bases, with 17 bases between. The CDR3 length is 15 residues. Germline lookup yields CDR1 MNHEY and CDR2 SVGAGI.

This sequence joins TRBV6-2 or TRBV6-3 and TRBJ2-7; the match to TRBD1 covers 7 bases. Germline-derived CDR1 and CDR2 are MNHEY and SVGEGT. V shed 2 bases, J shed 9 bases, and the junction held 4 bases outside the gene matches. The CDR3 length is 12 residues. The CDR3 reads CASSYGQAWQYF. As DNA, the CDR3 is TGTGCCAGCAGTTACGGACAGGCGTGGCAGTACTTC.

This clonotype has more than one count but fewer than ten. This chain links TRBV27 with TRBJ2-7, with D hard to call. With 3 bases removed from V and 2 bases from J, the gap between germline ends came to 11 bases. The CDR3 runs to 14 residues. Germline lookup yields CDR1 MNHEY and CDR2 SMNVEV (reference sequence). CDR3 amino acids: CASSFVGNTYEQYF. In DNA form, the CDR3 reads TGTGCCAGCAGTTTCGTTGGGAATACCTACGAGCAGTACTTC.

The chain uses TRBV7-3 and TRBJ2-1, with 9 bases identical to TRBD2. The CDR3 totals 15 residues. V trimming: 0 bases; J trimming: 9 bases; junction bases outside the gene matches: 6. CDR1 is SGHTA and CDR2 is FQGTGA in the germline V gene. CDR3 DNA: TGTGCCAGCAGCTTAACTGGCGGGAGGGCCGCTGAGCAGTTCTTC. Protein: CASSLTGGRAAEQFF.

The CDR3 DNA is TGTGCCAGCAGGAGGACTAATAGCAATCAGCCCCAGCATTTT. Protein sequence: CASRRTNSNQPQHF. The rearrangement joins TRBV6-2 or TRBV6-3 to TRBJ1-5; D not resolved. V was pared by 6 bases and J by 0 bases, with 9 bases between. The CDR3 totals 14 residues. CDR1 is MNHEY, CDR2 SVGEGT, per germline.

This chain uses TRBV20-1 with TRBJ2-7, with D possibly being TRBD1 or TRBD2 (5 bases each). Trimming removed 6 bases at V and 3 bases at J, with 21 bases between. Germline CDR1 is DFQATT and CDR2 is SNEGSKA (reference sequence). This CDR3 has 15 residues. The CDR3 region is CSAPSGPFPFYEQYF. CDR3 coding DNA: TGCAGTGCCCCCTCGGGGCCCTTCCCCTTCTACGAGCAGTACTTC.

This clonotype was seen a handful of times. The rearrangement links TRBV5-1 to TRBJ2-7; 9 nucleotides match TRBD1. Per the germline V gene, CDR1 is SGHRS and CDR2 is YFSETQ. V shed 1 base and J 1 base; nucleotides not matched to a gene: 3. This CDR3 comprises 15 residues. CDR3 nucleotide sequence: TGCGCCAGCAGCTTGTCGGGACAGGGTTCCTACGAGCAGTACTTC. It encodes CASSLSGQGSYEQYF.

The chain links TRBV7-3 to TRBJ2-3; TRBD1 or TRBD2 may be the D gene (6 bases each). The CDR3 consists of 16 residues. V lost 5 bases to trimming and J lost 3 bases, with 18 bases between them. Germline CDR1 SGHTA, CDR2 FQGTGA. CDR3 region: CASSPGGGHSTDTQYF. The DNA of the CDR3 is TGTGCCAGCAGCCCCGGAGGGGGGCATTCGACAGATACGCAGTATTTT. Drawing the rest from reference TRBV7-3 and TRBJ2-3, the complete variable domain is GAGVSQTPSNKVTEKGKYVELRCDPISGHTALYWYRQSLGQGPEFLIYFQGTGAADDSGLPNDRFFAVRPEGSVSTLKIQRTERGDSAVYLCASSPGGGHSTDTQYFGPGTRLTVL.